This T cell receptor (beta chain) appears in the sequencing data of a study of CD8 T cells in ankylosing spondylitis. Study outcomes and limitations: Reportedly, matched ankylosing spondylitis synovial fluid was significantly enriched for disease-linked clones.

This clonotype was seen a few times. Its specificity is not known. Quantitative barcoded 5'-RACE was used to prepare TCR beta libraries. One entry per CDR3 protein results from TCRdb running MiXCR on the 5' RACE reads. This sample has roughly 230,000 distinct CDR3 sequences, with 15% to 20% found just once. The CDR3 is 14 residues long. The germline CDR1 and CDR2 sequences are MNHNS and SASEGT. V shed 8 bases and J 3 bases; nucleotides not matched to a gene: 7. V is TRBV6-1 and J is TRBJ2-1, with TRBD2 identical over 7 bases. This receptor was obtained from a male donor with ankylosing spondylitis or in good health (not recorded which). Material for sequencing was blood, either unsorted or a sorted T cell fraction (not recorded which). CDR3 in amino acids: CASLGEGGYNEQFF. CDR3 coding DNA: TGTGCCAGCCTGGGGGAGGGAGGCTACAATGAGCAGTTCTTC.